One sample yielded the 5 T cell receptor beta chains listed below, sequenced in a study of OX40 agonist ivuxolimab in advanced cancers. Libraries were prepared by immunoSEQ multiplex PCR; TCRdb keeps only in-frame clonotypes and omits some of them. Here the sample spans some 74,000 clones, more than 75% being singletons. Here the sequenced sample was CD4+ or CD8+ T cells sorted from blood, taken in a trial of the OX40 agonist ivuxolimab. Receptor source: an adult with an advanced solid tumor such as melanoma, head and neck, liver or kidney cancer.

This clone was detected only once. This chain uses TRBV5-6 with TRBJ2-5, with TRBD1 matching over 9 bases. In germline, CDR1 is SGHDT, CDR2 YYEEEE. CDR3 length: 14 amino acids. V lost 4 bases to trimming and J lost 4 bases; unmatched junction nucleotides: 5. Written as DNA, the CDR3 is TGTGCCAGCAGCCGACAGGGGGGAACAGAGACCCAGTACTTC. Translation: CASSRQGGTETQYF.

The table lists this clone with a few counts. The V gene is TRBV6-5, the J gene TRBJ2-1; TRBD1 is a possible D gene (5 bases). CDR1 and CDR2 (germline): MNHEY, SVGAGI. The CDR3 length is 14 residues. The V end lost 2 bases, the J end lost 9 bases, and 14 bases lay between the germline ends. CDR3 DNA: TGTGCCAGCAGTTACGGGGCGACTGGTGGTGAGCAGTTCTTC. The encoded protein is CASSYGATGGEQFF.

The V call is TRBV5-1, the J call TRBJ2-2, with TRBD2 matching over 14 bases. This CDR3 is built from 17 residues. J gave up 7 bases and V 4 bases, and 9 bases lay outside the gene matches. Germline V gives CDR1 SGHRS, CDR2 YFSETQ. DNA for the CDR3: TGCGCCAGCAGCGCCGGGACTAGCGGGGGAGTACGCGGGGAGCTGTTTTTT. As protein: CASSAGTSGGVRGELFF.

The rearrangement links TRBV19 to TRBJ1-3; 7 bases map to TRBD1. V lost 6 bases and J lost 2; bases outside the gene matches: 13. This CDR3 contains 17 residues. The germline CDR1 and CDR2 sequences are LNHDA and SQIVND (reference sequence). The CDR3 loop is CASRGESTGITGNTIYF. In DNA, the CDR3 is TGTGCCAGTAGAGGGGAATCGACAGGGATCACTGGAAACACCATATATTTT.

V usage is TRBV18 and J usage is TRBJ2-5; 8 nucleotides agree with TRBD1. V shed 2 bases and J 5 bases; nucleotides not matched to a gene: 7. There are 15 residues in the CDR3. Germline CDR1 and CDR2: KGHSH and LQKENI. CDR3 amino acids: CASSPSRTGSETQYF. CDR3 bases: TGTGCCAGCTCACCATCCCGGACAGGGAGCGAGACCCAGTACTTC.